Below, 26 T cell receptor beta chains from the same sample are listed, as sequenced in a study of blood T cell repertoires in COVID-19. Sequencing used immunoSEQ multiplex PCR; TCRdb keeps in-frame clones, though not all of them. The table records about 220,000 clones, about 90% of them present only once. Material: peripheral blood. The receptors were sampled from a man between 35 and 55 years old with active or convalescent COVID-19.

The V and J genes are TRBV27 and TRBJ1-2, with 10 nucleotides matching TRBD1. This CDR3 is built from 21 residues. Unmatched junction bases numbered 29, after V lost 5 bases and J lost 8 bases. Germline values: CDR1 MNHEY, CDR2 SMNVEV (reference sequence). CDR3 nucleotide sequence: TGTGCCAGCAGTCCGACCCGGGACAGGGGATTTACCCGGGAATCCCTCTGGGGCTACACCTTC. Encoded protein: CASSPTRDRGFTRESLWGYTF.

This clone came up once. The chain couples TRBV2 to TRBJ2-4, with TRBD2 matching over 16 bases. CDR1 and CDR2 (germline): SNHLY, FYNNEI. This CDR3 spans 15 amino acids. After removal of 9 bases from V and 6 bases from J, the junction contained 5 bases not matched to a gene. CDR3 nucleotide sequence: TGTGCCAGTGGGACTAGCGGGAGGGCCGCAAACATTCAGTACTTC. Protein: CASGTSGRAANIQYF.

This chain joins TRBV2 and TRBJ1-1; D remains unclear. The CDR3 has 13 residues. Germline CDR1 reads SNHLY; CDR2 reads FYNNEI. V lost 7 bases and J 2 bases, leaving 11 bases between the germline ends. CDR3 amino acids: CASMMRSNTEAFF. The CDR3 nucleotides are TGTGCCAGCATGATGCGATCAAACACTGAAGCTTTCTTT.

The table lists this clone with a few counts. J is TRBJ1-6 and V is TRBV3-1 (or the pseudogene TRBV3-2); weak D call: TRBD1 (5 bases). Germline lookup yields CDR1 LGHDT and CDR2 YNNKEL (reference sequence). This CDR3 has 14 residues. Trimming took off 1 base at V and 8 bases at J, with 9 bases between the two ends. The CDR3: CASSQVVGDSPLHF. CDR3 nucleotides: TGTGCCAGCAGCCAAGTTGTAGGGGATTCACCCCTCCACTTT.

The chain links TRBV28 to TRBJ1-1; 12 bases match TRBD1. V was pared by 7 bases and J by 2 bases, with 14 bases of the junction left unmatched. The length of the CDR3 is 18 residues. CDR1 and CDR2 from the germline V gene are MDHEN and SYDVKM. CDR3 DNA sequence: TGTGCCAGCACGACCACGGGACAGGGGGCATATCGAAACACTGAAGCTTTCTTT. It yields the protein CASTTTGQGAYRNTEAFF.

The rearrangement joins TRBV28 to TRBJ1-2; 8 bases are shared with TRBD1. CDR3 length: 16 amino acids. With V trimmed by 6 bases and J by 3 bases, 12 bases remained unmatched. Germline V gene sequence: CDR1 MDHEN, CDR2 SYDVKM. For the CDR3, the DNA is TGTGCCAGCAGACTAGACAGGGGCGACAGCTACTATGGCTACACCTTC. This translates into CASRLDRGDSYYGYTF.

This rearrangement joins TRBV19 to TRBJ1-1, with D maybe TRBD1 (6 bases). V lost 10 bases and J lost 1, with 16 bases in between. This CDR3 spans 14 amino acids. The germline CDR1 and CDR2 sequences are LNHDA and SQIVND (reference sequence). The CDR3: CATSRDIRNTEAFF. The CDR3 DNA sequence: TGTGCCACATCCCGGGACATCCGGAACACTGAAGCTTTCTTT.

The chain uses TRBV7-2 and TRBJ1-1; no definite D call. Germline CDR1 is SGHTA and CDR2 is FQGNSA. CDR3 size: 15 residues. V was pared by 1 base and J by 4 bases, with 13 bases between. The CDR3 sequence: CASSLVGTGITEAFF. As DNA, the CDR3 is TGTGCCAGCAGCTTAGTAGGAACGGGGATCACTGAAGCTTTCTTT. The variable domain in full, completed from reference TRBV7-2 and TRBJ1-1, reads GAGVSQSPSNKVTEKGKDVELRCDPISGHTALYWYRQSLGQGLEFLIYFQGNSAPDKSGLPSDRFSAERTGGSVSTLTIQRTQQEDSAVYLCASSLVGTGITEAFFGQGTRLTVV.

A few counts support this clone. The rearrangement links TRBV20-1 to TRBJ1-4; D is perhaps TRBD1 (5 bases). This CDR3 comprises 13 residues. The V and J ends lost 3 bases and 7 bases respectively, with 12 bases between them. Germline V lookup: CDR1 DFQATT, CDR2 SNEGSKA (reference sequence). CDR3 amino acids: CSASSGEAEKLFF. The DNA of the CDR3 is TGCAGTGCTAGTTCGGGGGAGGCTGAAAAACTGTTTTTT.

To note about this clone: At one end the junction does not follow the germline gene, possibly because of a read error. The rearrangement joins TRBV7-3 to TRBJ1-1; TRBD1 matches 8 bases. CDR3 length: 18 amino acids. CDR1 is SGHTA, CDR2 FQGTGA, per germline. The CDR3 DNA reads TGTGCCAGCACCTTAGTGAGATTAACCGGGACAGGGAACACTGAAGCTTTCTTT. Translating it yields CASTLVRLTGTGNTEAFF.

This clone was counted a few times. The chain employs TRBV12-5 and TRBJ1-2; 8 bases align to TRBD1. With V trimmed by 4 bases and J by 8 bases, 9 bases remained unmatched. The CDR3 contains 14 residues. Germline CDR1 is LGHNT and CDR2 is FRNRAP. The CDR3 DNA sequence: TGTGCTAGTGGTTCCTTGACAGGGGTAGGCGGCTACACCTTC. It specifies CASGSLTGVGGYTF.

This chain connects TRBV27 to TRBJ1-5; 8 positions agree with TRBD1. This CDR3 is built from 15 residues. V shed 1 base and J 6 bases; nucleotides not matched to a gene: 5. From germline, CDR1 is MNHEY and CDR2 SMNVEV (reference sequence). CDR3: CASSLYWTGTQPQHF. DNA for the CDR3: TGTGCCAGCAGTTTATACTGGACAGGGACTCAGCCCCAGCATTTT.

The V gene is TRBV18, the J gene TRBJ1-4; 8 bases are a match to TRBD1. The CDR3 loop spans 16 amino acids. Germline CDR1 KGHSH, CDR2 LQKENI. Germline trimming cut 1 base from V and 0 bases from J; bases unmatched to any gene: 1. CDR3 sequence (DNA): TGTGCCAGCTCACCACAGGGACAGGCAACTAATGAAAAACTGTTTTTT. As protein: CASSPQGQATNEKLFF.

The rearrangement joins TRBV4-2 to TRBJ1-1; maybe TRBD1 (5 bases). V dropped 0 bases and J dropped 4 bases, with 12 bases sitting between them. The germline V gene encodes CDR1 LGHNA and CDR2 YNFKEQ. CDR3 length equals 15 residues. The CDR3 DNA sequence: TGTGCCAGCAGCCAAGAGGGGGGATCGGGCACTGAAGCTTTCTTT. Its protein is CASSQEGGSGTEAFF.

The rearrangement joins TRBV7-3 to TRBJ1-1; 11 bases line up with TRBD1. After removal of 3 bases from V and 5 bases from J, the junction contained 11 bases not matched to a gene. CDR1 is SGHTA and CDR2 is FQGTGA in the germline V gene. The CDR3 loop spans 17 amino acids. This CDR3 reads CASSFSPGTGGGTEAFF. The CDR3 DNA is TGTGCCAGCAGCTTCTCCCCCGGGACAGGGGGGGGGACTGAAGCTTTCTTT.

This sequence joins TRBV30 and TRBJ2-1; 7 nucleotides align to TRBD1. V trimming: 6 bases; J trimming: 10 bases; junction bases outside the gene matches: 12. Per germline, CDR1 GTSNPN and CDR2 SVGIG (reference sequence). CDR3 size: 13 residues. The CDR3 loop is CACKSNRGREQFF. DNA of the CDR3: TGTGCCTGTAAAAGTAACAGGGGCAGAGAGCAGTTCTTC.

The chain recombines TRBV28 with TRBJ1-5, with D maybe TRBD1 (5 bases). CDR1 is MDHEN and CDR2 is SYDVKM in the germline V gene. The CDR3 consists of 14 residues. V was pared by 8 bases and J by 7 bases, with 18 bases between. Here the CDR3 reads CASWAGRVGQPQHF. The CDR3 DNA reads TGTGCCAGCTGGGCCGGCAGGGTGGGACAGCCCCAGCATTTT.

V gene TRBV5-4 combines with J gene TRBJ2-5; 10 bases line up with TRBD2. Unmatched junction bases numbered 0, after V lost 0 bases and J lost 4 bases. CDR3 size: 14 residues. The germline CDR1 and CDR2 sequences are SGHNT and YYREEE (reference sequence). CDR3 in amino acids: CASSLASGGETQYF. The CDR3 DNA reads TGTGCCAGCAGCTTGGCTAGCGGGGGAGAGACCCAGTACTTC.

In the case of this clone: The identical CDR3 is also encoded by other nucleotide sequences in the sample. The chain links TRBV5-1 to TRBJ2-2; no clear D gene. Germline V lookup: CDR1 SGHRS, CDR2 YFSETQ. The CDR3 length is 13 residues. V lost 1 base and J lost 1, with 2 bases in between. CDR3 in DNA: TGCGCCAGCAGCTTGCAGAACACCGGGGAGCTGTTTTTT. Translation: CASSLQNTGELFF.

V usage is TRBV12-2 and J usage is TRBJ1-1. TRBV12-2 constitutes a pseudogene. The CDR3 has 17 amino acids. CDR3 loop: CASRLELRERLNTEAFF. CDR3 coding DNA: TGTGCAAGTCGCTTAGAGCTTCGAGAACGGTTGAACACTGAAGCTTTCTTT.

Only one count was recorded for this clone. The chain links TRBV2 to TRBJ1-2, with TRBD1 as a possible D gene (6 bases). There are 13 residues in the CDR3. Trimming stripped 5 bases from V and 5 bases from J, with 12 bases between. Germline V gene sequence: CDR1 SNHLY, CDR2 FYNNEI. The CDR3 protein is CASSIQQGYGYTF. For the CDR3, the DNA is TGTGCCAGCAGTATCCAACAGGGATATGGCTACACCTTC.

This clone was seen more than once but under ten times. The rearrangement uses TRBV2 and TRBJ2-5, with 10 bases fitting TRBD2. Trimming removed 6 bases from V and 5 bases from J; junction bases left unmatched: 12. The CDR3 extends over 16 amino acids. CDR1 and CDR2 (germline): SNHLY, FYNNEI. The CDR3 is CASRKGTSAARETQYF. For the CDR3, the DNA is TGTGCCAGCAGAAAAGGGACTAGCGCCGCGAGGGAGACCCAGTACTTC.

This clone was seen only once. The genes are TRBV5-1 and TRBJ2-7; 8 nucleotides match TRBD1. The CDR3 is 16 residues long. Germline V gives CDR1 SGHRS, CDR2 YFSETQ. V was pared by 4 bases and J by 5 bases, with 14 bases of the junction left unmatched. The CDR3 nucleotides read TGCGCCAGCAGCGTCCAAACAGGGGGGTTAGTTGACGAGCAGTACTTC. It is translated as CASSVQTGGLVDEQYF. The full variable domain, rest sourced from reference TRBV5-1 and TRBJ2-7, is KAGVTQTPRYLIKTRGQQVTLSCSPISGHRSVSWYQQTPGQGLQFLFEYFSETQRNKGNFPGRFSGRQFSNSRSEMNVSTLELGDSALYLCASSVQTGGLVDEQYFGPGTRLTVT.

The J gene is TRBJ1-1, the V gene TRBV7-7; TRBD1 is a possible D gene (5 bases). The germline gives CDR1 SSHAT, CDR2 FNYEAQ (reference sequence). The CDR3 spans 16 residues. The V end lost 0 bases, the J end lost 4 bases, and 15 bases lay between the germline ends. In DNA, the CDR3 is TGTGCCAGCAGCTTAGCGAAGGGGAGGAGGGGCACTGAAGCTTTCTTT. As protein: CASSLAKGRRGTEAFF.

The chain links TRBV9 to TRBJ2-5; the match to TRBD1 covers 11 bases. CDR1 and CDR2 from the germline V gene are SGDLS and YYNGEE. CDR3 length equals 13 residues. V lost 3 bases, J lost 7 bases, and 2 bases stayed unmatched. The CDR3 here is CASSEGTGGTQYF. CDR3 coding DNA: TGTGCCAGCAGCGAAGGGACAGGGGGGACCCAGTACTTC.

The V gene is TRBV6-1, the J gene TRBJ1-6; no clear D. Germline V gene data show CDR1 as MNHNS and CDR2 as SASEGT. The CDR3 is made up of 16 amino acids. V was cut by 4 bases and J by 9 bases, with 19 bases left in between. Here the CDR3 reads CASSVPAGSGGSPLHF. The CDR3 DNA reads TGTGCCAGCAGTGTTCCCGCGGGCAGTGGAGGTTCACCCCTCCACTTT.